Listed below are T cell receptor beta chains from one sample, sequenced in a study of regulatory T cells in long-lasting Graves disease. TCRdb fed the multiplex PCR reads into MiXCR, producing one record per CDR3 protein. The repertoire holds 250,000 to 400,000 distinct CDR3 sequences, 18% seen once, with around 36% in the top ten. Sequencing used peripheral blood mononuclear cells (PBMCs), obtained at new diagnosis, from a patient treated with antithyroid drugs. The receptors stem from a female donor with Graves disease. CDR3s include the opening cysteine and the closing phenylalanine or tryptophan. Fields, in order: D gene, V gene, J gene, clone size, CDR3 DNA, CDR3 protein. A D gene is named only where the DNA matches it firmly. A clone size is listed for some rows: how often the clone was seen (once, few, many), or a class if it is expanded.

TRBD2,TRBV13,TRBJ2-3,-,TGTGCCAGCAGCCAGGGACTAGCGATACTCACAGATACGCAGTATTTT,CASSQGLAILTDTQYF
TRBD2,TRBV27,TRBJ2-2,many,TGTGCCAGCAGCTACCGGACTAGCGGTAACACCGGGGAGCTGTTTTTT,CASSYRTSGNTGELFF
TRBD2,TRBV28,TRBJ2-1,many,TGTGCCAGCAGTTTATTGGTTTTTCGGACTAGCGGGAGCTCCTACAATGAGCAGTTCTTC,CASSLLVFRTSGSSYNEQFF
TRBD2,TRBV9,TRBJ2-3,-,TGTGCCAGCAGCGTGGGGGGGAGTCAGGTGGGGGATACGCAGTATTTT,CASSVGGSQVGDTQYF
-,TRBV13,TRBJ1-6,-,TGTGCCAGCAGCTTTCGGACGGGGAATTCACCCCTCCACTTT,CASSFRTGNSPLHF
TRBD1,TRBV12-3/TRBV12-4,TRBJ1-2,many,TGTGCCAGCACCACAGGGGCATATGGCTACACCTTC,CASTTGAYGYTF
-,TRBV6-1,TRBJ1-4,once,TGTGCCAGCAGGCGGGACATCTGGAATGAAAAACTGTTTTTT,CASRRDIWNEKLFF
-,TRBV7-9,TRBJ2-2,-,TGTGCCAGCAGCCGACAGCGGAACACCGGGGAGCTGTTTTTT,CASSRQRNTGELFF
-,TRBV15,TRBJ2-5,many,TGTGCCACCAGCAGAGATATAGGAGGACGGCAAGAGACCCAGTACTTC,CATSRDIGGRQETQYF
TRBD2,TRBV12-3/TRBV12-4,TRBJ2-7,-,TGTGCCAGCAGTTTAGGAGGGGCAGCGGGGGAGCAGTACTTC,CASSLGGAAGEQYF
-,TRBV18,TRBJ1-5,few,TGTGCCAGCTCACCCTACGAACGACAAAGGGGTCAGCCCCAGCATTTT,CASSPYERQRGQPQHF
TRBD2,TRBV10-3,TRBJ2-3,many,TGTGCCATCAGGGGCTTAGCGGGAGGTCTCACAGATACGCAGTATTTT,CAIRGLAGGLTDTQYF
-,TRBV4-1,TRBJ1-5,-,TGCGCCAGCAGCCAAGATGAGGAGGCTCAGCCCCAGCATTTT,CASSQDEEAQPQHF
TRBD2,TRBV28,TRBJ2-1,many,TGTGCCAGCAGTCGGAGACTAGCGGGAGGGGGTGAGCAGTTCTTC,CASSRRLAGGGEQFF
TRBD2,TRBV11-1,TRBJ2-7,many,TGTGCCAGCAGCTCGAGGACTAGCGGGAAACCCTACGAGCAGTACTTC,CASSSRTSGKPYEQYF
TRBD2,TRBV19,TRBJ2-4,-,TGTGCCAGTAGTATACTAGCGGGAGGGTTAGCCAAAAACATTCAGTACTTC,CASSILAGGLAKNIQYF
-,TRBV27,TRBJ2-1,-,TGTGCCAGCGGCGAGCTGTTGGGTGAGCAGTTCTTC,CASGELLGEQFF
-,TRBV18,TRBJ1-2,many,TGTGCCAGCTCACCAGCCAGGAACTATGGCTACACCTTC,CASSPARNYGYTF
TRBD2,TRBV30,TRBJ2-7,many,TGTGCCTGGGCCCGCGGGGGAGCACCCTACGAGCAGTACTTC,CAWARGGAPYEQYF
TRBD1,TRBV9,TRBJ2-7,many,TGTGCCAGCAGCCTTCGACAGGGGTCCTACGAGCAGTACTTC,CASSLRQGSYEQYF
TRBD1,TRBV5-8,TRBJ2-2,-,TGTGCCAGCAGCTTGGGAGGACAGGGGGCGGGTCGGGAGCTGTTTTTT,CASSLGGQGAGRELFF
-,TRBV6-2/TRBV6-3,TRBJ2-5,few,TGTGCCAGCAGTGAATATCGGGGGATGCGCGGGGAGACCCAGTACTTC,CASSEYRGMRGETQYF
-,TRBV5-5,TRBJ1-3,many,TGTGCCAGCAGCACTGACATCTCCTCTGGAAACACCATATATTTT,CASSTDISSGNTIYF
TRBD1,TRBV7-2,TRBJ1-1,many,TGTGCCAGCAGCAAGGACAGGGGGGATTGGGCTTTCTTT,CASSKDRGDWAFF
-,TRBV12-3/TRBV12-4,TRBJ1-4,many,TGTGCCAGCAGACCGACAGGCCGTAATGAAAAACTGTTTTTT,CASRPTGRNEKLFF
-,TRBV28,TRBJ1-4,few,TGTGCCAGCAGTTTATTACAGGGCGAAAAACTGTTTTTT,CASSLLQGEKLFF
-,TRBV19,TRBJ1-1,-,TGTGCCAGTAGGCTCTGGGGGCGGAGGAACACTGAAGCTTTCTTT,CASRLWGRRNTEAFF
-,TRBV7-9,TRBJ1-1,many,TGTGCCAGCAGCTTGGGGGACACCACTGAAGCTTTCTTT,CASSLGDTTEAFF
TRBD2,TRBV11-3,TRBJ2-7,many,TGTGCCAGCAGCTCACGGGGACTAGACGCGCGCGAGCAGTACTTC,CASSSRGLDAREQYF
TRBD1,TRBV3-1,TRBJ2-1,many,TGTGCCAGCAGCCACGAGGACAGGGCTACCTACAATGAGCAGTTCTTC,CASSHEDRATYNEQFF
TRBD1,TRBV28,TRBJ1-1,many,TGTGCCAGCAGTGTTGACAGGGGGCACCCTGAAGCTTTCTTT,CASSVDRGHPEAFF
-,TRBV6-1,TRBJ1-6,many,TGTGCCAGCTCCATACACCAAGGCGGGTCAAATTCACCCCTCCACTTT,CASSIHQGGSNSPLHF
TRBD1,TRBV6-1,TRBJ2-1,many,TGTGCCAGCAGCCACGATCAGGGGGCCTTGGGTAATGAGCAGTTCTTC,CASSHDQGALGNEQFF
-,TRBV12-3/TRBV12-4,TRBJ2-1,many,TGTGCCAGCAATGGGGACTTGTGGGATGAGCAGTTCTTC,CASNGDLWDEQFF
-,TRBV20-1,TRBJ2-1,many,TGCAGTGCTAGAGACCCGGGCGGGCAATTTAGAGGGTACGGTGAGCAGTTCTTC,CSARDPGGQFRGYGEQFF
TRBD2,TRBV29-1,TRBJ2-1,-,TGCAGCGTTGGGTTAGCGGGAGCCGCCACGGGCTTTGAGCAGTTCTTC,CSVGLAGAATGFEQFF
TRBD2,TRBV20-1,TRBJ2-7,-,TGCAGTGCTAGAGATCACCTAGCGGGAGACCCATACGAGCAGTACTTC,CSARDHLAGDPYEQYF
-,TRBV5-1,TRBJ2-2,few,TGCGCCAGCAGCTACGATTTGACGACCGGGGAGCTGTTTTTT,CASSYDLTTGELFF
-,TRBV6-2/TRBV6-3,TRBJ2-1,-,TGTGCCAGCAGCCGCACCCCCGGACTAGGGGGGTACAATGAGCAGTTCTTC,CASSRTPGLGGYNEQFF
TRBD2,TRBV2,TRBJ2-3,many,TGTGCCAGCAGAAGACTAGCGACTAGCACAGATACGCAGTATTTT,CASRRLATSTDTQYF
TRBD1,TRBV30,TRBJ1-4,few,TGTGCCTGGAGGACAGGGGGCGCGGGTGAAAAACTGTTTTTT,CAWRTGGAGEKLFF
-,TRBV12-3/TRBV12-4,TRBJ1-3,-,TGTGCCAGCAGTCTAACCTCGGGGGCTGGAAACACCATATATTTT,CASSLTSGAGNTIYF
TRBD2,TRBV5-5,TRBJ2-7,many,TGTGCCAGCAGCTTGGCGGCTAGCGGGATTTACGAGCAGTACTTC,CASSLAASGIYEQYF
-,TRBV19,TRBJ2-2,-,TGTGCCAGTAGTGTTACAGGTATCAACACCGGGGAGCTGTTTTTT,CASSVTGINTGELFF
-,TRBV11-3,TRBJ1-6,many,TGTGCCAGCAGCTTCGGCCTGGATTCACCCCTCCACTTT,CASSFGLDSPLHF
-,TRBV10-3,TRBJ1-1,many,TGTGCCATCAGTGAAAAGGCCACCTTGAACACTGAAGCTTTCTTT,CAISEKATLNTEAFF
TRBD2,TRBV19,TRBJ2-2,few,TGTGCCAGTAGTATTACACTAGCGGGGATCACCGGGGAGCTGTTTTTT,CASSITLAGITGELFF
-,TRBV5-1,TRBJ2-1,many,TGCGCCAGCAGCTTAACCAGGGGACGTCCTGAGCAGTTCTTC,CASSLTRGRPEQFF
-,TRBV12-3/TRBV12-4,TRBJ1-5,many,TGTGCCAGCAGTCCCCCGAGGGGTCAGCCCCAGCATTTT,CASSPPRGQPQHF
-,TRBV3-1,TRBJ1-1,many,TGTGCCAGCAGCCAAGATCGAGCCACTGAAGCTTTCTTT,CASSQDRATEAFF
-,TRBV19,TRBJ1-1,many,TGTGCCAGTAGCCCGAGAAGGGTGAGGTTCACTGAAGCTTTCTTT,CASSPRRVRFTEAFF
-,TRBV6-5,TRBJ1-1,many,TGTGCCAGCAGTTACTCGACCGAGAACACTGAAGCTTTCTTT,CASSYSTENTEAFF